A few counts support the clone carrying this T cell receptor (beta chain). MiXCR was run by TCRdb on the 5' RACE reads, yielding one entry per CDR3 protein. There are about 40,000 distinct CDR3 sequences in the sample; roughly 5% occur only once, and roughly 25% lies in the top ten. This sample is drawn from a study of spatial heterogeneity in lung cancer. Time point denoted: sample taken at primary tumor resection. Researchers sequenced whole RNA taken from tumor, nontumor lung or frozen PBMC without sorting. The roughly 68 donors had untreated early-stage non-small cell lung cancer. Sequenced material: PBMCs, taken at surgery. The sequence derives from a female donor with early-stage non-small cell lung cancer.

This chain's CDR3 is CASSHDDRNPYEQYF. CDR3 nucleotide sequence: TGCGCCAGCAGCCACGATGACAGGAACCCCTACGAGCAGTACTTC. The V call is TRBV4-1, the J call TRBJ2-7; possibly TRBD1 for D (6 bases). The germline V and J ends were trimmed by 3 bases and 2 bases, with 14 bases remaining between them. This CDR3 has 15 residues. Germline values: CDR1 MGHRA, CDR2 YSYEKL.